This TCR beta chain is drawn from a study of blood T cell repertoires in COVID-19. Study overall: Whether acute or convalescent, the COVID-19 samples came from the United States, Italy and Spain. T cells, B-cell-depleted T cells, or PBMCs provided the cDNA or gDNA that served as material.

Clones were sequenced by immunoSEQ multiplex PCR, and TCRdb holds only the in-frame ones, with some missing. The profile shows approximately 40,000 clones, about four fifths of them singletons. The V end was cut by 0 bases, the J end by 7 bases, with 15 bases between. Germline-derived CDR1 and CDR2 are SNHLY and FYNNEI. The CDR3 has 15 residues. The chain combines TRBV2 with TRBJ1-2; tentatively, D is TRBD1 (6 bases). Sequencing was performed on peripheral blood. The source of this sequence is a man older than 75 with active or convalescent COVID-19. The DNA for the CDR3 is TGTGCCAGCAGTGAAGCTTTCCAGGGGTTCGGTGGCTACACCTTC. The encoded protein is CASSEAFQGFGGYTF. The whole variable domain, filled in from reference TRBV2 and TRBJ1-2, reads EPEVTQTPSHQVTQMGQEVILRCVPISNHLYFYWYRQILGQKVEFLVSFYNNEISEKSEIFDDQFSVERPDGSNFTLKIRSTKLEDSAMYFCASSEAFQGFGGYTFGSGTRLTVV.